This T cell receptor (beta chain) derives from a study of beta chain features in type 1 diabetes. Looking at the study overall: All samples yielded 107,917,701 examined sorted cells.

In this sample, this clone turned up a few times. The study reverse transcribed the entire isolated RNA, so it sequenced expressed TCRB transcripts. Repertoires were generated with immunoSEQ multiplex PCR, while TCRdb's copy carries only in-frame clones and drops some. The sample has approximately 470,000 clones; about 32% are singletons. The CDR3 totals 12 residues. The V and J ends lost 6 bases and 3 bases respectively, with 9 bases between them. Germline V gene sequence: CDR1 SGHTA, CDR2 FQGNSA. Via CD45RO/CCR7/CD25/CD127/CD95/CD27, cells of the CD4+ naive, central memory, regulatory and stem cell-like memory subsets were sorted.

Input material: naive CD4+ T cells from blood. The sequence was collected from a man aged 18 to 29 in good health. The V and J genes are TRBV7-2 and TRBJ2-7; D might be TRBD1 (5 bases). This CDR3 is CASRGTGYEQYF. In nucleotides, the CDR3 is TGTGCCAGCAGGGGCACAGGCTACGAGCAGTACTTC.